Reported below is one T cell receptor beta chain. Antigen specificity is unknown. The sample originates from a study of blood T cells in healthy people across ages. Overall study results and limits: In long-lived donors, naive CD4+ cell counts and diversity exceeded those of aged donors. Conclusively comparing naive with antigen-experienced cells was impossible with unsorted PBMCs.

The V and J ends lost 4 bases and 0 bases, in that order; junction bases with no gene match: 7. Germline CDR1 is SGHTA and CDR2 is FQGNSA. The CDR3 sequence is 17 residues long. Investigators took 9.5 to 10 milliliters of peripheral blood from every donor. With a J-beta primer mix and a sample-barcoded 5' primer, a second PCR ran 7 to 11 cycles. TCRdb fed the 5' RACE reads into MiXCR, producing one record per CDR3 protein. This table has about 1.5 million distinct CDR3 sequences, 42% appearing once. Sequences were obtained from blood. This receptor was taken from a woman under 30 in good health. The V call is TRBV7-2, the J call TRBJ2-1, with TRBD2 matching over 9 bases. CDR3 nucleotides: TGTGCCAGCAGCTCAGCTAGCGGGACCAGCTCCTACAATGAGCAGTTCTTC. Protein: CASSSASGTSSYNEQFF.